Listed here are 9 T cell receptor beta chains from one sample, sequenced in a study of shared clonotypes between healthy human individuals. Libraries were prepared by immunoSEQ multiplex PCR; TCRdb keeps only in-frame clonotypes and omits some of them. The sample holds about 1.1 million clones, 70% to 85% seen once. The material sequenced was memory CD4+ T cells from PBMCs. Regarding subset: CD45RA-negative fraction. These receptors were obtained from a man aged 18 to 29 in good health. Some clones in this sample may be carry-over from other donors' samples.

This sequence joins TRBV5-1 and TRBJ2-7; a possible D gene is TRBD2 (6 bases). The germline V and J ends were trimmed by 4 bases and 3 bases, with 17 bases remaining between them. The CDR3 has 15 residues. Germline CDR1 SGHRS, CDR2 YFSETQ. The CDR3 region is CASSPGRGSGYEQYF. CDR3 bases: TGCGCCAGCAGCCCCGGACGGGGGTCGGGCTACGAGCAGTACTTC.

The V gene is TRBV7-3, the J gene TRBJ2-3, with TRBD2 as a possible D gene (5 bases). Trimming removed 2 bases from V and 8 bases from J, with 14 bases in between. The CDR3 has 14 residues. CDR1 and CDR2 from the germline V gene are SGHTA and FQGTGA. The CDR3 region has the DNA TGTGCCAGCAGCTTACGAGGGATCGTGGGTACGCAGTATTTT. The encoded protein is CASSLRGIVGTQYF.

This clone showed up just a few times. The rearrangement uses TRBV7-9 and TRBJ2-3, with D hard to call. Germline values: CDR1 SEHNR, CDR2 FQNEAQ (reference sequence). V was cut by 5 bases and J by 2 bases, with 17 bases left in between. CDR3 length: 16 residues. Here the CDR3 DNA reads TGTGCCAGCAGCCTTCGATCGGACGGCTTCACAGATACGCAGTATTTT. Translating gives CASSLRSDGFTDTQYF.

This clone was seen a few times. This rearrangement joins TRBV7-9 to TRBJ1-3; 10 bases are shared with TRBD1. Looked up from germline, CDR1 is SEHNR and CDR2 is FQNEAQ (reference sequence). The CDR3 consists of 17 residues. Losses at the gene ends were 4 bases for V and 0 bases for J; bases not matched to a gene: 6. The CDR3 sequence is CASSSPGQGLSGNTIYF. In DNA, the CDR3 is TGTGCCAGCAGCTCCCCGGGACAGGGGCTCTCTGGAAACACCATATATTTT.

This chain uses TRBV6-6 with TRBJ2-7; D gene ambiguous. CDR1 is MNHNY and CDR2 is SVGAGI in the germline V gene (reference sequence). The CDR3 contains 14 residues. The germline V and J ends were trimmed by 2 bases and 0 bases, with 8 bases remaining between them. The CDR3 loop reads CASSYTVSSYEQYF. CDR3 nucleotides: TGTGCCAGCAGTTACACGGTGAGCTCCTACGAGCAGTACTTC.

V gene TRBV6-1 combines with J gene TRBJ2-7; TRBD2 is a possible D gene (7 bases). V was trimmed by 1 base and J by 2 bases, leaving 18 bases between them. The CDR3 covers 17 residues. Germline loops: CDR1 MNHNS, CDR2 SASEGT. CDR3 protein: CASSEGGGGRSAYEQYF. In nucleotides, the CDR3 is TGTGCCAGCAGTGAAGGAGGGGGGGGGCGGAGTGCCTACGAGCAGTACTTC.

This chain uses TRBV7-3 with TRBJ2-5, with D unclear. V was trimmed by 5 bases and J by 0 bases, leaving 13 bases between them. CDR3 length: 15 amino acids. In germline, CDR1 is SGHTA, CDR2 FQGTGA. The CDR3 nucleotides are TGTGCCAGCAGCGCCTCGCGGAGCAACCAAGAGACCCAGTACTTC. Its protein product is CASSASRSNQETQYF.

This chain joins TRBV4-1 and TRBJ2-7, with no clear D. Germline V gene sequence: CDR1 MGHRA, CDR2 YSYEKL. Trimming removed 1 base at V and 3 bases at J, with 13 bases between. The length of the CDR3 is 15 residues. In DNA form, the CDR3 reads TGCGCCAGCAGCCAAGCGTTGAACTTCGGCTACGAGCAGTACTTC. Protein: CASSQALNFGYEQYF.

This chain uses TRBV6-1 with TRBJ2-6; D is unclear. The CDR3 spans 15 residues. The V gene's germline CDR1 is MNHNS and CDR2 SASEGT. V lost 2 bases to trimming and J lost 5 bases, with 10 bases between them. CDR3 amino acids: CASSELRPRANVLTF. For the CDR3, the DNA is TGTGCCAGCAGTGAACTCCGGCCAAGGGCCAACGTCCTGACTTTC.